The 28 T cell receptor beta chains below all came from one sample that was sequenced in a study of blood T cell repertoires in COVID-19. Clones were read by immunoSEQ multiplex PCR, and TCRdb kept only the in-frame ones, dropping some. The sample includes some 200,000 clones, roughly 86% of them seen just once. Sequenced: peripheral blood. The receptors were sampled from a man aged 35 to 55 with active or convalescent COVID-19.

This chain uses TRBV7-9 with TRBJ2-7; D gene ambiguous. With 7 bases removed from V and 4 bases from J, the gap between germline ends came to 14 bases. Germline CDR1 SEHNR, CDR2 FQNEAQ (reference sequence). The CDR3 has 13 amino acids. The DNA for the CDR3 is TGTGCCAGCACCAAAACGGAGCAATACGAGCAGTACTTC. Translated: CASTKTEQYEQYF.

This chain links TRBV18 with TRBJ2-4; D possibly corresponds to TRBD2 (7 bases). CDR3 length: 14 residues. V was trimmed by 2 bases and J by 6 bases, leaving 11 bases between them. Germline values: CDR1 KGHSH, CDR2 LQKENI. The CDR3: CASSPYREGNIQYF. The CDR3 nucleotides are TGTGCCAGCTCACCATACAGGGAGGGAAACATTCAGTACTTC.

In this sample, this clone turned up a few times. The CDR3 region is CASTTPGSLTEAFF. DNA for the CDR3: TGTGCCAGCACCACCCCCGGGTCGCTTACTGAAGCTTTCTTT. The chain links TRBV28 to TRBJ1-1; D call uncertain. The length of the CDR3 is 14 residues. Germline CDR1 is MDHEN and CDR2 is SYDVKM. Trimming removed 7 bases from V and 5 bases from J, with 17 bases in between.

This sequence joins TRBV7-5 and TRBJ1-5; the table calls TRBD1, which could not be checked here. TRBV7-5 is described as a pseudogene. This CDR3 contains 20 residues. CDR3 coding DNA: TGTGTCAGAAGCGGATCACCGACCGGGACAGGCCTCTATAGCAATCAGCCCCAGCATTTT. It translates to CVRSGSPTGTGLYSNQPQHF.

The chain has TRBV18 and TRBJ2-2; 8 positions agree with TRBD1. Germline V gives CDR1 KGHSH, CDR2 LQKENI. Germline trimming cut 5 bases from V and 0 bases from J; bases unmatched to any gene: 2. CDR3 length: 15 amino acids. The CDR3 DNA reads as TGTGCCAGCTCAGACAGGGGTGCGAACACCGGGGAGCTGTTTTTT. Translated: CASSDRGANTGELFF.

The V call is TRBV12-3 or TRBV12-4, the J call TRBJ1-1; D is unresolved. V was pared by 0 bases and J by 11 bases, with 10 bases between. This CDR3 has 12 amino acids. In DNA, the CDR3 is TGTGCCAGCAGTTTAGCCCCCCTAGAGGCTTTCTTT. This sequence encodes CASSLAPLEAFF.

J is TRBJ1-1 and V is TRBV14; D gene unclear. There are 13 residues in the CDR3. Trimming removed 7 bases from V and 6 bases from J, with 15 bases in between. Germline CDR1 reads SGHDN; CDR2 reads FVKESK. CDR3: CASNSYGGAEAFF. The CDR3 nucleotides read TGTGCCAGCAATTCGTACGGAGGCGCTGAAGCTTTCTTT.

The rearrangement links TRBV21-1 to TRBJ2-2; the table's D call, TRBD1, was not checked against the DNA. TRBV21-1 is a documented pseudogene. This CDR3 comprises 18 residues. Here the CDR3 DNA reads TGTGCCAGCAGCAAAGTACTACGGGACAGGGTCGACACCGGGGAGCTGTTTTTT. This encodes CASSKVLRDRVDTGELFF.

The rearrangement uses TRBV4-2 and TRBJ1-4; D gene uncertain. Germline values: CDR1 LGHNA, CDR2 YNFKEQ. V lost 4 bases, J lost 6 bases, and 15 bases lay in between. The CDR3 is 15 amino acids. The CDR3 DNA reads as TGTGCCAGCAGCCCGATGCTGGGGAGGGATGAAAAACTGTTTTTT. Translating it yields CASSPMLGRDEKLFF.

The V gene is TRBV28, the J gene TRBJ2-7; D may be TRBD1 (6 bases). The V gene lost 8 bases and the J gene lost 3 bases, with 14 bases spanning the gap. In germline, CDR1 is MDHEN, CDR2 SYDVKM. The CDR3 totals 13 residues. The CDR3 DNA is TGTGCCAGCGTTGGCCAGGGGAGCTACGAGCAGTACTTC. Protein: CASVGQGSYEQYF.

This clone has just one count. The chain recombines TRBV5-4 with TRBJ2-1; D is unresolved. Germline V gene sequence: CDR1 SGHNT, CDR2 YYREEE (reference sequence). Trimming took off 5 bases at V and 7 bases at J, with 7 bases between the two ends. This CDR3 is built from 11 residues. CDR3 DNA: TGTGCCAGCAGTTTATCTAATGAGCAGTTCTTC. Translating it yields CASSLSNEQFF. The full variable domain, in which reference TRBV5-4 and TRBJ2-1 provide the parts outside the CDR3, is ETGVTQSPTHLIKTRGQQVTLRCSSQSGHNTVSWYQQALGQGPQFIFQYYREEENGRGNFPPRFSGLQFPNYSSELNVNALELDDSALYLCASSLSNEQFFGPGTRLTVL.

This chain uses TRBV25-1 with TRBJ2-3; 7 bases fit TRBD1. The CDR3 has 14 residues. V gave up 4 bases and J gave up 2 bases; unmatched junction bases: 3. CDR1 is MGHDK, CDR2 SYGVNS, per germline. This chain's CDR3 is CASSGDSFTDTQYF. The CDR3 DNA is TGTGCCAGCAGTGGGGACAGCTTCACAGATACGCAGTATTTT. Supplemented by reference TRBV25-1 and TRBJ2-3, the full variable domain reads EADIYQTPRYLVIGTGKKITLECSQTMGHDKMYWYQQDPGMELHLIHYSYGVNSTEKGDLSSESTVSRIRTEHFPLTLESARPSHTSQYLCASSGDSFTDTQYFGPGTRLTVL.

This rearrangement joins TRBV2 to TRBJ2-2; 7 bases align to TRBD2. Germline-derived CDR1 and CDR2 are SNHLY and FYNNEI. The V and J ends lost 2 bases and 3 bases, in that order; junction bases with no gene match: 3. The CDR3 extends over 15 amino acids. DNA for the CDR3: TGTGCCAGCAGTGAAAGCGGGGCGTACACCGGGGAGCTGTTTTTT. Translating gives CASSESGAYTGELFF.

The gene calls are TRBV5-1 and TRBJ1-2, with TRBD1 matching 8 bases. Trimming took 4 bases from V and 5 from J; bases not matched to a gene: 7. CDR1 and CDR2 from the germline V gene are SGHRS and YFSETQ. This CDR3 is 14 amino acids long. CDR3 region: CASSTTGAGYGYTF. In DNA, the CDR3 is TGCGCCAGCAGCACGACAGGGGCCGGGTATGGCTACACCTTC.

V is TRBV6-1 and J is TRBJ1-1; perhaps TRBD1 as D (6 bases). CDR3 length: 15 residues. Trimming removed 3 bases at V and 0 bases at J, with 11 bases between. CDR1 is MNHNS and CDR2 is SASEGT in the germline V gene. CDR3 loop: CASSEDSIMNTEAFF. CDR3 DNA: TGTGCCAGCAGTGAGGACAGTATTATGAACACTGAAGCTTTCTTT.

With regard to this clone: A much larger clonotype is one base distant, so this may be a read error. This rearrangement joins TRBV7-2 to TRBJ2-2, with no clear D. The CDR3 runs 12 residues. The V end lost 5 bases, the J end lost 3 bases, and 4 bases lay between the germline ends. In germline, CDR1 is SGHTA, CDR2 FQGNSA. CDR3 coding DNA: TGTGCCAGCAGCCATTACACCGGGGAGCTGTTTTTT. Protein: CASSHYTGELFF.

The rearrangement links TRBV28 to TRBJ2-6; TRBD1 matches at 7 bases. The CDR3 is made up of 14 amino acids. Unmatched junction bases numbered 1, after V lost 6 bases and J lost 2 bases. Germline CDR1 is MDHEN and CDR2 is SYDVKM. This CDR3 is CASRGQTGANVLTF. CDR3 sequence (DNA): TGTGCCAGCAGGGGACAGACTGGGGCCAACGTCCTGACTTTC.

The chain combines TRBV3-1 (or the pseudogene TRBV3-2) with TRBJ1-3, with D possibly matching TRBD1 (5 bases). This CDR3 has 15 amino acids. The germline gives CDR1 LGHDT, CDR2 YNNKEL (reference sequence). Trimming stripped 1 base from V and 0 bases from J, with 7 bases between. The CDR3 loop reads CASSQGTSSGNTIYF. DNA for the CDR3: TGTGCCAGCAGCCAAGGGACAAGCTCTGGAAACACCATATATTTT.

The chain carries TRBV24-1 and TRBJ2-3; D is possibly TRBD2 (5 bases). The CDR3 has 14 amino acids. Per germline, CDR1 KGHDR and CDR2 SFDVKD. Trimming removed 5 bases at V and 0 bases at J, with 8 bases between. CDR3 bases: TGTGCCACCAGTGGACTACTTAGCACAGATACGCAGTATTTT. Amino acid sequence: CATSGLLSTDTQYF.

The V and J genes are TRBV24-1 and TRBJ1-2; the match to TRBD1 covers 7 bases. V was clipped by 7 bases and J by 0 bases; unmatched bases: 10. Germline-derived CDR1 and CDR2 are KGHDR and SFDVKD. CDR3 length equals 16 residues. The CDR3 sequence is CATSPRGDTANYGYTF. In DNA, the CDR3 is TGTGCCACCAGCCCCAGGGGGGACACAGCTAACTATGGCTACACCTTC.

The chain joins TRBV4-1 to TRBJ2-2; 11 bases map to TRBD2. Per the germline V gene, CDR1 is MGHRA and CDR2 is YSYEKL. After removal of 2 bases from V and 0 bases from J, the junction contained 11 bases not matched to a gene. The CDR3 length is 20 residues. CDR3 protein: CASSQKRLAGGPANTGELFF. CDR3 coding DNA: TGCGCCAGCAGCCAAAAGCGGCTAGCGGGGGGTCCTGCGAACACCGGGGAGCTGTTTTTT.

V is TRBV30 and J is TRBJ1-1, with 7 bases that match TRBD1. Trimming at V came to 6 bases and at J to 2 bases, leaving 6 bases not matched to a gene. The CDR3 sequence is 13 residues long. The germline V gene has CDR1 GTSNPN and CDR2 SVGIG (reference sequence). The CDR3 loop is CACSRDSNTEAFF. CDR3 bases: TGTGCCTGTAGCCGGGACAGTAACACTGAAGCTTTCTTT. The entire variable domain, with the rest obtained from reference TRBV30 and TRBJ1-1, is as follows: SQTIHQWPATLVQPVGSPLSLECTVEGTSNPNLYWYRQAAGRGLQLLFYSVGIGQISSEVPQNLSASRPQDRQFILSSKKLLLSDSGFYLCACSRDSNTEAFFGQGTRLTVV.

The chain links TRBV9 to TRBJ2-3, with 10 bases fitting TRBD2. Germline loops: CDR1 SGDLS, CDR2 YYNGEE. The CDR3 sequence is 16 residues long. V gave up 3 bases and J gave up 4 bases; unmatched junction bases: 8. The CDR3 protein is CASSARLAGSADTQYF. CDR3 nucleotide sequence: TGTGCCAGCAGCGCCCGACTAGCGGGTAGTGCAGATACGCAGTATTTT. Full variable domain (missing parts from reference TRBV9 and TRBJ2-3): DSGVTQTPKHLITATGQRVTLRCSPRSGDLSVYWYQQSLDQGLQFLIQYYNGEERAKGNILERFSAQQFPDLHSELNLSSLELGDSALYFCASSARLAGSADTQYFGPGTRLTVL.

This clone was detected ten times or more. The chain uses TRBV5-1 and TRBJ2-3; a possible D gene is TRBD1 (5 bases). Germline V lookup: CDR1 SGHRS, CDR2 YFSETQ. The germline V and J ends were trimmed by 2 bases and 1 base, with 14 bases remaining between them. This CDR3 contains 16 residues. This CDR3 is CASSFQGNSGTDTQYF. The CDR3 region has the DNA TGCGCCAGCAGCTTTCAGGGAAACTCTGGCACAGATACGCAGTATTTT.

This chain uses TRBV4-1 with TRBJ1-2, with TRBD1 matching over 7 bases. This CDR3 comprises 17 residues. V was clipped by 0 bases and J by 7 bases; unmatched bases: 14. Germline CDR1 MGHRA, CDR2 YSYEKL. CDR3 in amino acids: CASSQEVGNRGIGGYTF. DNA of the CDR3: TGCGCCAGCAGCCAAGAAGTTGGTAACAGGGGAATAGGTGGCTACACCTTC.

In DNA form, the CDR3 reads TGTGCCAGCAGCTTTCCGGGAGGGCCCCAGCATTTT. Amino acids: CASSFPGGPQHF. The rearrangement joins TRBV5-8 to TRBJ1-5, with D uncertain. The CDR3 spans 12 residues. Germline CDR1 SGHTS, CDR2 YDEGEE. V gave up 2 bases and J gave up 9 bases, with 9 bases separating them.

V gene TRBV6-1 combines with J gene TRBJ2-2; 11 bases are a match to TRBD1. The V gene's germline CDR1 is MNHNS and CDR2 SASEGT. V shed 8 bases, J shed 6 bases, and the junction held 2 bases outside the gene matches. The length of the CDR3 is 13 residues. As DNA, the CDR3 is TGTGCCAGCTCGGGACAGGGGGCCGGGGAGCTGTTTTTT. Protein product: CASSGQGAGELFF.

As regards this clone: One end of the junction does not line up with germline, which may come from a read error. The J gene is TRBJ1-2, the V gene TRBV6-1; D unresolved. The germline gives CDR1 MNHNS, CDR2 SASEGT. CDR3 size: 14 residues. Here the CDR3 reads CASSEAIFREAYAF. CDR3 sequence (DNA): TGTGCCAGCAGTGAAGCAATATTCCGAGAGGCCTACGCCTTC.